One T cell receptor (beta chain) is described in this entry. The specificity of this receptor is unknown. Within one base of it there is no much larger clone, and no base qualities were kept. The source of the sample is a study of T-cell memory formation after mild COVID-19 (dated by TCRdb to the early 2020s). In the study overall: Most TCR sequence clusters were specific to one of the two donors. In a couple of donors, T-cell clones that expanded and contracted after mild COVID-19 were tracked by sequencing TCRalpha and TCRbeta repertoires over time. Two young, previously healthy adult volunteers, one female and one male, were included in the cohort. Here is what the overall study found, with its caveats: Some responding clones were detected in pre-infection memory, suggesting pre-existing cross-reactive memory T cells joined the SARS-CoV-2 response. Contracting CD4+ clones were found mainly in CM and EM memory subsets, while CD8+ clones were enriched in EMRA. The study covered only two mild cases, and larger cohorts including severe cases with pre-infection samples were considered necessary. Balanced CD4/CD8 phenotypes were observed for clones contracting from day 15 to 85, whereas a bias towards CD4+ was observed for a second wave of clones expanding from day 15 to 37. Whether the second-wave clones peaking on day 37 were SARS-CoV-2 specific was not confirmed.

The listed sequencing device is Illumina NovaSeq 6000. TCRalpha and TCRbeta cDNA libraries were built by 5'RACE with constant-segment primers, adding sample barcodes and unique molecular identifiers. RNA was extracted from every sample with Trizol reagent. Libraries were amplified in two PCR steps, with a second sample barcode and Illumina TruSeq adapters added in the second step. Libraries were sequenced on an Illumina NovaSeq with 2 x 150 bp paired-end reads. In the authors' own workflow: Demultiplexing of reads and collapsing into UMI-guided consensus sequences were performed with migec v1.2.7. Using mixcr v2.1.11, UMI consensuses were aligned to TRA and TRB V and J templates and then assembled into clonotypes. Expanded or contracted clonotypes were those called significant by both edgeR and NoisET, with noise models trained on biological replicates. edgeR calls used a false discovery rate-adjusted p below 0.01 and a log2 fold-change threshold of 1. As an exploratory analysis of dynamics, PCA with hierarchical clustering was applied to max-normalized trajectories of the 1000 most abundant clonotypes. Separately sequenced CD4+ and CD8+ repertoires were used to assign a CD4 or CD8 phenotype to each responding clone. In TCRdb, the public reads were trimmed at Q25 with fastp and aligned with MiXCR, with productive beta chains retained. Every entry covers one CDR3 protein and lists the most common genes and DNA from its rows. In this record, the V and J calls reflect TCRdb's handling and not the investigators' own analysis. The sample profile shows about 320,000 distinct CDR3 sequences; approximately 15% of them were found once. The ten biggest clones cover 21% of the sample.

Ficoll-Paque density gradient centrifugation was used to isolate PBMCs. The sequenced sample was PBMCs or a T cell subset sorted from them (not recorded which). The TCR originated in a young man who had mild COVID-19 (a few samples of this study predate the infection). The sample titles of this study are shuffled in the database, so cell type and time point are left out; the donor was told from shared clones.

The bases are TGCGCCAGTAGGGGTTACACTGAAGCTTTCTTT. Its protein product is CASRGYTEAFF. This receptor chain uses TRBV4-1 and TRBJ1-1; the D segment could be TRBD1, given 5 matching bases. The V and J ends are trimmed by 9 bases and 3 bases, leaving 8 bases between them. Reading the germline V gene gives CDR1 MGHRA and CDR2 YSYEKL. The CDR3 runs 11 amino acids, cysteine and phenylalanine included. The only DNA kept is the CDR3, 33 bases in frame from the first base.